The source of this T cell receptor beta chain is a study of T cell changes during pregnancy in multiple sclerosis (dated by TCRdb to between 2018 and 2020). Regarding the study in general: In women with multiple sclerosis, the researchers looked at how the T cell repertoire shifted as pregnancy progressed.

The CDR3 covers 13 residues, taking in both the cysteine and the phenylalanine. Only the CDR3 region is kept as DNA, spanning 39 bases read in frame from base 1. Trimming leaves V shorter by 7 bases and J shorter by 8 bases, with the junction holding 8 bases beyond the gene matches. The germline V gene (reference sequence) supplies CDR1 MNHEY and CDR2 SMNVEV. This clone was detected only once. The antigen it recognizes is unknown. The input lacks base qualities; no much larger clone sits a single base away. The library was made by the immunoSEQ multiplex PCR assay. TCRdb retrieved this table from immuneACCESS and kept in-frame rearrangements only. Not all clones are present; in checked studies, unresolved V genes account for under half, and no reason is known for the remainder. This sample lists under 50,000 clones; around 93% were detected once. Approximately 4% of the sample rests with the top ten.

The chain links TRBV27 with TRBJ2-1; 7 bases in between match TRBD1. The TCR originated in a female donor with multiple sclerosis, enrolled in a pregnancy study. This sample comprised CD8+ T cells from peripheral blood mononuclear cells, obtained after pregnancy. The nucleotide sequence is given as TGTGCCAGCACCCTCACAGGGGTGGATGAGCAGTTCTTC. Translated, this is CASTLTGVDEQFF.